This TCR beta chain was documented in a study of regulatory T cells in long-lasting Graves disease. Looking at the study overall: Graves' patients with a new diagnosis had received antithyroid drugs under 3 months.

The germline V gene has CDR1 MNHEY and CDR2 SVGEGT. The CDR3 has 15 residues. V shed 3 bases and J shed 2 bases, with 11 bases lying between them. Investigators prepared the TCR beta libraries by applying iRepertoire HTBI primers and Arm-PCR of CDR3 regions. TCRdb ran MiXCR on the multiplex PCR reads and lists one entry per CDR3 protein. The profile shows 530,000 or so distinct CDR3 sequences, about 13% of them singletons. Regarding time point: newly diagnosed GD, antithyroid drugs for less than 3 months. Isolated PBMC RNA provided the starting material for the TCR library. Another study also made use of these data, one on T cells in Graves' hyperthyroidism and ophthalmopathy. That investigation notes: During a first-round RT-PCR of the TCR CDR3, the HTBI primer set was used. Blood held most thyroid clonotypes expanded above 0.001 frequency.

The chain couples TRBV6-2 or TRBV6-3 to TRBJ1-3; possible D gene TRBD1, 6 bases. Here the sequenced sample was peripheral blood mononuclear cells (PBMCs), taken at new diagnosis, from a patient treated with antithyroid drugs. The origin of this receptor is a man aged 25 to 45 with Graves disease. CDR3 bases: TGTGCCAGCAGTTATCGGGACAAACCTGGAAACACCATATATTTT. Encoded protein: CASSYRDKPGNTIYF.